This is a list of T cell receptor beta chains from one sample in a study of neurological immune-mediated disorders. MiXCR, applied by TCRdb to the 5' RACE reads, yields one record per CDR3 protein. The sample lists tens of thousands of distinct CDR3 sequences; almost 3.5% were seen once. Sequenced sample: PBMCs. The receptor source for this set is a man aged 35-49 years with multiple sclerosis. CDR3s include the opening cysteine and the closing phenylalanine or tryptophan. The order of the fields is V gene, J gene, D gene, CDR3 protein. The D gene is left open where the match is weak.

v_gene: TRBV27
j_gene: TRBJ2-5
d_gene: NA
CDR3aa: CASTSGGYQETQYF

v_gene: TRBV5-1
j_gene: TRBJ1-1
d_gene: NA
CDR3aa: CASSLDLGRDTEAFF

v_gene: TRBV5-1
j_gene: TRBJ2-3
d_gene: TRBD2
CDR3aa: CASSMTSGFADTQYF

v_gene: TRBV11-2
j_gene: TRBJ1-1
d_gene: NA
CDR3aa: CASRTLTALGTNTEAFF

v_gene: TRBV6-6
j_gene: TRBJ1-1
d_gene: TRBD1
CDR3aa: CASSYTSIGTGMNTEAFF

v_gene: TRBV5-6
j_gene: TRBJ2-5
d_gene: NA
CDR3aa: CASSLGVVREETQYF

v_gene: TRBV7-9
j_gene: TRBJ2-5
d_gene: TRBD1
CDR3aa: CASSTSDRAETQYF

v_gene: TRBV7-9
j_gene: TRBJ2-5
d_gene: NA
CDR3aa: CASSAMFGVMETQYF

v_gene: TRBV2
j_gene: TRBJ2-5
d_gene: TRBD2
CDR3aa: CASSVTSGEQETQYF

v_gene: TRBV29-1
j_gene: TRBJ1-5
d_gene: TRBD1
CDR3aa: CSVAGTGTQPQHF

v_gene: TRBV5-5
j_gene: TRBJ1-1
d_gene: NA
CDR3aa: CASSGTSMTEAFF

v_gene: TRBV20-1
j_gene: TRBJ2-1
d_gene: TRBD1
CDR3aa: CSATGQGGYNEQFF

v_gene: TRBV7-2
j_gene: TRBJ2-7
d_gene: NA
CDR3aa: CASSLLAQQYF

v_gene: TRBV20-1
j_gene: TRBJ2-4
d_gene: NA
CDR3aa: CSARGPKNIQYF

v_gene: TRBV2
j_gene: TRBJ2-7
d_gene: TRBD1
CDR3aa: CASSMGTGFYEQYF

v_gene: TRBV20-1
j_gene: TRBJ2-1
d_gene: TRBD2
CDR3aa: CSARDMAGGYNEQFF

v_gene: TRBV5-1
j_gene: TRBJ2-4
d_gene: TRBD2
CDR3aa: CASSFRAGSPDIQYF

v_gene: TRBV6-1
j_gene: TRBJ1-5
d_gene: NA
CDR3aa: CATAGTDDQPQHF

v_gene: TRBV21-1
j_gene: TRBJ1-2
d_gene: NA
CDR3aa: CVSRKLLDGNFLDYGYTF

v_gene: TRBV4-2
j_gene: TRBJ1-5
d_gene: NA
CDR3aa: CASSQDGDGKHQPQHF

v_gene: TRBV12-3/TRBV12-4
j_gene: TRBJ1-6
d_gene: NA
CDR3aa: CASSLGQAYNSPLHF

v_gene: TRBV20-1
j_gene: TRBJ1-5
d_gene: NA
CDR3aa: CSAYQGNSNQPQHF

v_gene: TRBV7-9
j_gene: TRBJ1-2
d_gene: NA
CDR3aa: CASSTPSRKDANYGYTF

v_gene: TRBV6-6
j_gene: TRBJ2-3
d_gene: TRBD2
CDR3aa: CAIAGGNTDTQYF

v_gene: TRBV5-1
j_gene: TRBJ2-5
d_gene: NA
CDR3aa: CASSFGATEETQYF

v_gene: TRBV12-3/TRBV12-4
j_gene: TRBJ2-1
d_gene: NA
CDR3aa: CASSLDAFSYNEQFF

v_gene: TRBV5-4
j_gene: TRBJ2-5
d_gene: NA
CDR3aa: CASSGRSAQETQYF

v_gene: TRBV6-5
j_gene: TRBJ1-6
d_gene: NA
CDR3aa: CAIPDKGTYNSPLHF

v_gene: TRBV20-1
j_gene: TRBJ2-3
d_gene: TRBD2
CDR3aa: CSAIDQGLAGGQADTQYF

v_gene: TRBV5-1
j_gene: TRBJ2-1
d_gene: NA
CDR3aa: CASSLESSYNEQFF

v_gene: TRBV30
j_gene: TRBJ1-1
d_gene: NA
CDR3aa: CAWSVHLGPAFF

v_gene: TRBV10-3
j_gene: TRBJ1-4
d_gene: TRBD1
CDR3aa: CATSRTGTVEKLFF

v_gene: TRBV20-1
j_gene: TRBJ2-3
d_gene: NA
CDR3aa: CSARRVGMTDTQYF

v_gene: TRBV18
j_gene: TRBJ2-5
d_gene: NA
CDR3aa: CASSTDRQETQYF

v_gene: TRBV5-1
j_gene: TRBJ2-3
d_gene: NA
CDR3aa: CASSEGLTTDTQYF

v_gene: TRBV12-3/TRBV12-4
j_gene: TRBJ2-2
d_gene: NA
CDR3aa: CASSNIGGTGELFF

v_gene: TRBV5-1
j_gene: TRBJ2-7
d_gene: NA
CDR3aa: CASSLISQPSYEQYF

v_gene: TRBV5-1
j_gene: TRBJ2-1
d_gene: NA
CDR3aa: CASSSRGGNSYNEQFF

v_gene: TRBV20-1
j_gene: TRBJ2-7
d_gene: TRBD1
CDR3aa: CSAGKTGETYEQYF

v_gene: TRBV5-6
j_gene: TRBJ1-5
d_gene: NA
CDR3aa: CASSSTGNQPQHF

v_gene: TRBV12-3/TRBV12-4
j_gene: TRBJ1-1
d_gene: NA
CDR3aa: CASSSGTVNTEAFF

v_gene: TRBV10-2
j_gene: TRBJ1-5
d_gene: NA
CDR3aa: CASRDGAGFGNQPQHF

v_gene: TRBV7-9
j_gene: TRBJ2-7
d_gene: NA
CDR3aa: CASSPPSYEQYF

v_gene: TRBV27
j_gene: TRBJ1-6
d_gene: NA
CDR3aa: CASSRYRDGNSPLHF

v_gene: TRBV5-1
j_gene: TRBJ2-7
d_gene: NA
CDR3aa: CASSLGTGSSYEQYF

v_gene: TRBV11-2
j_gene: TRBJ1-1
d_gene: NA
CDR3aa: CASSSTGGDGGTEAFF

v_gene: TRBV7-6
j_gene: TRBJ2-7
d_gene: TRBD2
CDR3aa: CASSSAGGQGREQYF

v_gene: TRBV10-1
j_gene: TRBJ2-7
d_gene: NA
CDR3aa: CASSPGTNLINSYEQYF

v_gene: TRBV24-1
j_gene: TRBJ2-1
d_gene: TRBD2
CDR3aa: CATSVPSGSSSYNEQFF

v_gene: TRBV20-1
j_gene: TRBJ1-1
d_gene: NA
CDR3aa: CSAREGGTEAFF

v_gene: TRBV15
j_gene: TRBJ2-7
d_gene: NA
CDR3aa: CATSRDGGVGNF

v_gene: TRBV9
j_gene: TRBJ2-2
d_gene: TRBD1
CDR3aa: CASSPPWTGGTGELFF

v_gene: TRBV5-1
j_gene: TRBJ1-2
d_gene: NA
CDR3aa: CASSLAEGHGYTF

v_gene: TRBV4-1
j_gene: TRBJ1-2
d_gene: NA
CDR3aa: CASSPDYPLGYGYTF

v_gene: TRBV9
j_gene: TRBJ2-7
d_gene: TRBD2
CDR3aa: CASSAEREVREQYF

v_gene: TRBV20-1
j_gene: TRBJ1-2
d_gene: NA
CDR3aa: CSARDPATNGYTF

v_gene: TRBV12-3/TRBV12-4
j_gene: TRBJ1-2
d_gene: TRBD1
CDR3aa: CASRKRTGLNYGYTF

v_gene: TRBV7-2
j_gene: TRBJ2-2
d_gene: NA
CDR3aa: CASSSYYTTGELFF